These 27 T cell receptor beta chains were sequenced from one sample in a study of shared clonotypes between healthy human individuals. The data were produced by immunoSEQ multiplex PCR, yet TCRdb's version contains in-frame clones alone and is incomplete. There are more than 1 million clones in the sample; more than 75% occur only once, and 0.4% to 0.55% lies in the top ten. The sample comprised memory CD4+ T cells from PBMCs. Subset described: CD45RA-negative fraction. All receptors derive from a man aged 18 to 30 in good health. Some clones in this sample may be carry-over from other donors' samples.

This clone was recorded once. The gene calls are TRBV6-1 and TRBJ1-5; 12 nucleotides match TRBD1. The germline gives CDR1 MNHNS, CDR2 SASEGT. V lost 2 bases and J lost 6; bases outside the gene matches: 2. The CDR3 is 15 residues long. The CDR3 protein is CASSEPGQGAQPQHF. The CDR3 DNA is TGTGCCAGCAGTGAACCGGGACAGGGGGCTCAGCCCCAGCATTTT.

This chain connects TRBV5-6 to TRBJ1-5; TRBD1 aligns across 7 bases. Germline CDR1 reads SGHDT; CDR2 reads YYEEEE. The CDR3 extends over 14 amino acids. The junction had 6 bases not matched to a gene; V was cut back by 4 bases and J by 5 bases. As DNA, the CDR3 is TGTGCCAGCAGCACCCAGGGGGGCCATCAGCCCCAGCATTTT. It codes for CASSTQGGHQPQHF.

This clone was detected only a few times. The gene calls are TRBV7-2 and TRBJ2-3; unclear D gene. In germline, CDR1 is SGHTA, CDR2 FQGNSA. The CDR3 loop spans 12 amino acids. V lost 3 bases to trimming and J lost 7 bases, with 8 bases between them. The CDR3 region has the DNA TGTGCCAGCAGCTTCAAGGGAAATACGCAGTATTTT. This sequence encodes CASSFKGNTQYF.

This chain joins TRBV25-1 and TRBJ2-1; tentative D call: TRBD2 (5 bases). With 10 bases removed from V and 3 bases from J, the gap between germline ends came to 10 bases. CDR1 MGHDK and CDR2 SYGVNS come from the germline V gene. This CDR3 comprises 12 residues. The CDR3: CATGKNYNEQFF. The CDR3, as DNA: TGTGCCACCGGGAAAAACTACAATGAGCAGTTCTTC.

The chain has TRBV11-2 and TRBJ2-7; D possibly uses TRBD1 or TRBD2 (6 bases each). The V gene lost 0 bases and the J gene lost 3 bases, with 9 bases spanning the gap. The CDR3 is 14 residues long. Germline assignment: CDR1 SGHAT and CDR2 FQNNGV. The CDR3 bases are TGTGCCAGCAGCTTAGAACGGGGGCTCTACGAGCAGTACTTC. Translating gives CASSLERGLYEQYF.

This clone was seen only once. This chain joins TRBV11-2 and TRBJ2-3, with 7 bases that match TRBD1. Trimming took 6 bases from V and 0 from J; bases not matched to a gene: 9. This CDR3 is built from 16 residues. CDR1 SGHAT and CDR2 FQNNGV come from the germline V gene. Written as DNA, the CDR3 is TGTGCCAGCAGTCTCAGACAGGGTGAGAGCACAGATACGCAGTATTTT. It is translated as CASSLRQGESTDTQYF. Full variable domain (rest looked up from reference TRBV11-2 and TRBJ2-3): EAGVAQSPRYKIIEKRQSVAFWCNPISGHATLYWYQQILGQGPKLLIQFQNNGVVDDSQLPKDRFSAERLKGVDSTLKIQPAKLEDSAVYLCASSLRQGESTDTQYFGPGTRLTVL.

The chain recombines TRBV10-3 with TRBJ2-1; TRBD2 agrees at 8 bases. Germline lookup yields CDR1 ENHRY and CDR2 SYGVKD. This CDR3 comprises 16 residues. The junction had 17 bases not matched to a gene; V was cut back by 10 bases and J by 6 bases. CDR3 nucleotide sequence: TGTGCCACCTCGAACGAAGCGGGAGCCCCCCTCAATGAGCAGTTCTTC. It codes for CATSNEAGAPLNEQFF.

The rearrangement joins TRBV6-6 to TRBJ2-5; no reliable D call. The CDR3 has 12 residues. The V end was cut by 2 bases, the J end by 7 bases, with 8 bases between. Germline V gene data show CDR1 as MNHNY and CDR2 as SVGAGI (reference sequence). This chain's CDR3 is CASSYLDGTQYF. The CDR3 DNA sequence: TGTGCCAGCAGTTACCTGGACGGGACCCAGTACTTC.

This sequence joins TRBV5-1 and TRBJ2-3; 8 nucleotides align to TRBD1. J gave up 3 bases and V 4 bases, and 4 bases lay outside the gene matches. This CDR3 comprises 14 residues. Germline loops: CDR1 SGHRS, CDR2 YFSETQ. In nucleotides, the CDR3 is TGCGCCAGCAGCCCAACAGGGGGAACAGATACGCAGTATTTT. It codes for CASSPTGGTDTQYF.

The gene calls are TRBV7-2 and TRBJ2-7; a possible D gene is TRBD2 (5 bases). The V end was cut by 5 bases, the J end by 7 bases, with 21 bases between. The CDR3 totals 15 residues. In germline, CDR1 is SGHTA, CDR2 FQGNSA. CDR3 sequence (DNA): TGTGCCAGCAGCCCGGGATGGACTCGGCCGGGGGAGCAGTACTTC. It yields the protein CASSPGWTRPGEQYF.

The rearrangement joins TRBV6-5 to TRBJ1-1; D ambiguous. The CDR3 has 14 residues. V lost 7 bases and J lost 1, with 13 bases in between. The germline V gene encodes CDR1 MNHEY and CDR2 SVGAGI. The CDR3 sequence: CASNPPGQNTEAFF. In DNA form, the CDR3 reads TGTGCCAGCAACCCTCCCGGCCAGAACACTGAAGCTTTCTTT.

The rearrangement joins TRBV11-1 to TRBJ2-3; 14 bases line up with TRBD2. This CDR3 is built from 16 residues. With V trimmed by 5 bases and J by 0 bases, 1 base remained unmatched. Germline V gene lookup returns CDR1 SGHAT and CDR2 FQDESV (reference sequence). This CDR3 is CASSRTSGRSTDTQYF. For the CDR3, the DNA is TGTGCCAGCAGCCGGACTAGCGGGAGGAGCACAGATACGCAGTATTTT.

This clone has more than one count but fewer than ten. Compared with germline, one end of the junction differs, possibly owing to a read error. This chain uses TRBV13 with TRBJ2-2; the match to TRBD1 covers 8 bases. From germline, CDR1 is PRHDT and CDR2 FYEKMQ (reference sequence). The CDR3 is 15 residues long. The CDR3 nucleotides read TGTGCCAGCAGCGTAGGACAGGGATTCACCGGGGAGCTGTTTTTT. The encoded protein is CASSVGQGFTGELFF.

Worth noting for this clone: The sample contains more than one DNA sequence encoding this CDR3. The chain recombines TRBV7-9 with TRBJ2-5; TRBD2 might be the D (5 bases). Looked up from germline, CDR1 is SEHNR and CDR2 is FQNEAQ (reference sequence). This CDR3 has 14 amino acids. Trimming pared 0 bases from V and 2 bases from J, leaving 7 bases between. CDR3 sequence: CASSLAGGQETQYF. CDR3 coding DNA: TGTGCCAGCAGCTTAGCGGGCGGGCAAGAGACCCAGTACTTC.

CDR3 loop: CASSGSLSAETQYF. The DNA of the CDR3 is TGCGCCAGCAGCGGCAGTCTGTCTGCAGAGACCCAGTACTTC. The chain employs TRBV5-1 and TRBJ2-5; D unclear. The CDR3 has 14 amino acids. Germline CDR1 SGHRS, CDR2 YFSETQ. V dropped 4 bases and J dropped 4 bases, with 14 bases sitting between them.

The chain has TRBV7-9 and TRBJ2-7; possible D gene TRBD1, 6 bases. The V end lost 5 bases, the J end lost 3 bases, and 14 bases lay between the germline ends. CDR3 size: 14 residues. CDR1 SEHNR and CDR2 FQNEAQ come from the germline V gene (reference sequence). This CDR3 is CASSVQGSSYEQYF. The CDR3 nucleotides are TGTGCCAGCAGCGTACAGGGATCTAGCTACGAGCAGTACTTC. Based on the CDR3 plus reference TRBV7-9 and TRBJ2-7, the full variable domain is DTGVSQNPRHKITKRGQNVTFRCDPISEHNRLYWYRQTLGQGPEFLTYFQNEAQLEKSRLLSDRFSAERPKGSFSTLEIQRTEQGDSAMYLCASSVQGSSYEQYFGPGTRLTVT.

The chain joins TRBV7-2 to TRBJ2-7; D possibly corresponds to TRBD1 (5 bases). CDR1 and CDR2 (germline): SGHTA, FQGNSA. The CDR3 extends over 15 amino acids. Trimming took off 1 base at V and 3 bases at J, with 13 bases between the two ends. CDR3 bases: TGTGCCAGCAGCTTAGGAAGACAGACCCACTACGAGCAGTACTTC. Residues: CASSLGRQTHYEQYF.

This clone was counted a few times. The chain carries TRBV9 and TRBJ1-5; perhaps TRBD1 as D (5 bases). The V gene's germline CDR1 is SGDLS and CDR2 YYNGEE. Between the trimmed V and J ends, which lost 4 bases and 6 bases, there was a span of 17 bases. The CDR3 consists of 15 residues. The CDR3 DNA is TGTGCCAGCAGCTCGGGGCAGGGTTCGGGTCAGCCCCAGCATTTT. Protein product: CASSSGQGSGQPQHF. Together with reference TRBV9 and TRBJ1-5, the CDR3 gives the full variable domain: DSGVTQTPKHLITATGQRVTLRCSPRSGDLSVYWYQQSLDQGLQFLIQYYNGEERAKGNILERFSAQQFPDLHSELNLSSLELGDSALYFCASSSGQGSGQPQHFGDGTRLSIL.

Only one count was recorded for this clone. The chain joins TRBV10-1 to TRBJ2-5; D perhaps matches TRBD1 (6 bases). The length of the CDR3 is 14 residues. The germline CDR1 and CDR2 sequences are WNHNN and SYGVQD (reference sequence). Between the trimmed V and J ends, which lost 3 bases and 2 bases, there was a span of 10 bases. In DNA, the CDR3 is TGCGCCAGCAGTGAAGAGGGGGTGCAAGAGACCCAGTACTTC. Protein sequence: CASSEEGVQETQYF.

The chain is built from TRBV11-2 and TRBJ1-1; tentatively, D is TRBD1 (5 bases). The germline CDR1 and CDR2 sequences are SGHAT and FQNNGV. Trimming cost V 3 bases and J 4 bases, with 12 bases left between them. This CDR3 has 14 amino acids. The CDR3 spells CASSFGARSTEAFF. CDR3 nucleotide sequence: TGTGCCAGCAGCTTCGGGGCGCGGAGCACTGAAGCTTTCTTT.

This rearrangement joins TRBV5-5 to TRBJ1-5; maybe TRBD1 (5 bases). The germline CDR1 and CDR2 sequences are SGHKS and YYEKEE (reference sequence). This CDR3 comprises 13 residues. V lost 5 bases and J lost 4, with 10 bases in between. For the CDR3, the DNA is TGTGCCAGCAGGCCGGGACCGAATCAGCCCCAGCATTTT. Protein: CASRPGPNQPQHF.

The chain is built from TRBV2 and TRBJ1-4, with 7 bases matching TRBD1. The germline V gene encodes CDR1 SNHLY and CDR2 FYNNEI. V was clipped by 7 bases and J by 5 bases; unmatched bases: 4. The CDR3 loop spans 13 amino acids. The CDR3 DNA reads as TGTGCCAGCAATGGGGACAGCAATGAAAAACTGTTTTTT. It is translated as CASNGDSNEKLFF.

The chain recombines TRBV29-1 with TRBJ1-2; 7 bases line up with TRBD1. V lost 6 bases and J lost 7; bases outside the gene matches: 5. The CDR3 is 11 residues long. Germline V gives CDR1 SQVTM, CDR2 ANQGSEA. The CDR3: CSVNRGGGYTF. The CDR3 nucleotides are TGCAGCGTAAACAGGGGAGGTGGCTACACCTTC.

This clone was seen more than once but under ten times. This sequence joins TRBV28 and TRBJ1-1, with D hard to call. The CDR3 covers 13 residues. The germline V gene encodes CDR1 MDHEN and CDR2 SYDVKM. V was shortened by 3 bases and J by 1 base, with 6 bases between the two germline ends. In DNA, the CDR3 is TGTGCCAGCAGTTTTTGGAGGAACACTGAAGCTTTCTTT. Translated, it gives CASSFWRNTEAFF.

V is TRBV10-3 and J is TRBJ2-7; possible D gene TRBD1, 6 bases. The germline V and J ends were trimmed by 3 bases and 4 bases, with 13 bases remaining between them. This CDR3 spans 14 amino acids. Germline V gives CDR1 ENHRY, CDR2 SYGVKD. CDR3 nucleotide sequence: TGTGCCATCAGTGACTCTGGGGGCGGTTACGAGCAGTACTTC. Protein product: CAISDSGGGYEQYF.

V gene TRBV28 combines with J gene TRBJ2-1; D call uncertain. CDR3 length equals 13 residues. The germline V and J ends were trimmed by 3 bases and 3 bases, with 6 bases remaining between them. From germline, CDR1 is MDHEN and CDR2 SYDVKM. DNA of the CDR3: TGTGCCAGCAGTTTGGTAGTCTACAATGAGCAGTTCTTC. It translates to CASSLVVYNEQFF.

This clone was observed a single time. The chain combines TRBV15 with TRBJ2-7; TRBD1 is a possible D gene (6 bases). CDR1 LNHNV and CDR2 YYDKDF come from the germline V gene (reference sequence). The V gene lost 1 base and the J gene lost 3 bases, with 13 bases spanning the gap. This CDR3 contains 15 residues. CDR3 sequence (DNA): TGTGCCACCAGCAGAGGCGGACAGAAGAACTACGAGCAGTACTTC. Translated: CATSRGGQKNYEQYF.